The source of this T cell receptor beta chain is a study of graft-versus-host responses after intestinal transplantation. Study overall: Transplantation in recipients was multivisceral, liver-intestinal, or isolated intestinal. Anti-thymocyte globulin induction was given to all recipients, followed by tacrolimus and steroids for around three years. Study results and limitations: Early HvG declines after transplant were associated with peak circulating GvH clone levels. High graft-versus-host to host-versus-graft clonal ratios were found in allografts of patients who had graft-donor T cell macrochimerism.

The V end lost 0 bases, the J end lost 1 base, and 6 bases lay between the germline ends. Germline loops: CDR1 MNHEY, CDR2 SMNVEV (reference sequence). The CDR3 loop spans 14 amino acids. About this clone itself: Antigen: not known.

Using immunoSEQ multiplex PCR, the repertoire was profiled, and TCRdb retains in-frame clones only, with some absent. The sample records tens of thousands of clones, roughly 95% being singletons. This sequence originates from a human patient who received an intestinal transplant, so some T cells may come from the graft donor. Sequenced material: PBMCs, taken 156 days after intestinal transplant. The chain uses TRBV27 and TRBJ1-1; D unresolved. For the CDR3, the DNA is TGTGCCAGCAGTTTATCTGGTTGGAACACTGAAGCTTTCTTT. Its protein is CASSLSGWNTEAFF.